This T cell receptor (beta chain) emerged from a study of blood T cells in healthy people across ages (dated by TCRdb to the mid-2010s). In the study overall: In model experiments, template switching captured about one uniquely barcoded TCR beta cDNA molecule for every two T cells. The donors were split into four age groups: young (average 16 years), middle-aged (39), aged (approximately 59) and long-lived (over 80). Donors of different ages were randomly distributed across sequencing lanes to avoid experimental bias. The study analyzed two additional independent replicas of 1 million unique cDNA reads from the same blood draw for two donors, one aged 18 to 30 and one aged 80 or older. To track age-related changes in TCR beta repertoire diversity, the study relied on deep sequencing normalized with unique cDNA molecular identifiers.

The library came from 5' RACE. Instrument used: Illumina HiSeq 2500. A second roughly 6 to 12 cycle PCR used a sample-barcoded 5' primer and a J-beta primer mix. Each TCR beta cDNA molecule received a unique molecular identifier from a template-switch 5' adaptor carrying 12 random nucleotides. Each sample yielded at least 3 million CDR3-containing paired-end reads. First-strand cDNA synthesis was performed from all RNA using the Mint cDNA synthesis kit, with priming by a TRBC-specific oligonucleotide. After uracil-DNA glycosylase treatment, a first 18-cycle PCR used universal primers M1SS and BC2_uni_R on all cDNA. The original methods were these. For normalization, 1 million high-quality reads, each with a distinct molecular identifier, were randomly selected from each sample. Reads with shared molecular identifiers were discarded instead of being binned into consensus sequences. MiTCR, run with a Q25 quality threshold and the strictest error-elimination algorithm, handled CDR3 identification, clonotype clustering and error correction. Lower-bound total TCR beta diversity was estimated with a nonparametric unseen species model using Euler transformation. In-frame beta chains were kept once TCRdb had trimmed the public reads at Q25 with fastp and called clones with MiXCR. One record per CDR3 amino acid sequence lists the most common genes and DNA. Here the V and J calls rest on TCRdb's processing, not on the authors' analysis. The sample yields roughly 700,000 distinct CDR3 sequences; over 45% were counted once. Roughly 31% of the sample is held by the ten biggest clonotypes.

What the research found in general, with its limitations: The long-lived group showed more naive CD4+ T cells, fewer expanded clones and increased TCR diversity than the aged group, suggesting age selection. The CMV infection status of donors was not known, potentially confounding age-related changes in expanded clonotypes. Bulk unsorted PBMC profiling prevented conclusive comparison of naive and antigen-experienced compartments. Estimates of total diversity based on one million sequenced T cells were considered lower bounds and underestimates. Observed TCR beta diversity per million T cells fell roughly linearly with age, and a significant reduction was already apparent by age around 44. A strong correlation was found between observed TCR beta diversity and the percentage of naive T cells measured by flow cytometry.

To note about this clonotype: The target of this receptor is not known. The input lacks base qualities; no much larger clone sits a single base away.

The donors were around 39 Caucasian individuals from Russia, aged roughly 6 to 90 years, who were systemically healthy. Around 10 milliliters of peripheral blood were collected from each donor into EDTA-treated Vacutainer tubes. Ficoll-Paque density-gradient centrifugation was used to isolate PBMCs, with at least 6.5 million per sample. Total RNA was extracted from PBMCs with Trizol reagent, with at least 5 micrograms obtained per sample. For every donor, flow cytometry on a PBMC aliquot measured the percentage of naive CD45RAhigh/CD27high T cells. CDR1 LGHDT and CDR2 YNNKEL are derived from the germline V gene (reference sequence). The CDR3 contains 12 residues, cysteine and phenylalanine counted. This entry keeps only the CDR3 DNA: 36 bases, framed from base 1. V and J are truncated by 4 bases and 6 bases respectively, leaving an intervening sequence of 9 bases.

Recombination connected TRBV3-1 to TRBJ1-1, with an unclear D gene assignment. The sequenced sample consisted of blood. This TCR was recovered from a woman aged 55-69 years in good health. The CDR3 sequence is CASSRTSAEAFF. The bases are TGTGCCAGCAGCCGGACTTCGGCTGAAGCTTTCTTT. With the portions outside the CDR3 filled from the reference TRBV3-1 and TRBJ1-1 genes, the complete variable region becomes DTAVSQTPKYLVTQMGNDKSIKCEQNLGHDTMYWYKQDSKKFLKIMFSYNNKELIINETVPNRFSPKSPDKAHLNLHINSLELGDSAVYFCASSRTSAEAFFGQGTRLTVV.